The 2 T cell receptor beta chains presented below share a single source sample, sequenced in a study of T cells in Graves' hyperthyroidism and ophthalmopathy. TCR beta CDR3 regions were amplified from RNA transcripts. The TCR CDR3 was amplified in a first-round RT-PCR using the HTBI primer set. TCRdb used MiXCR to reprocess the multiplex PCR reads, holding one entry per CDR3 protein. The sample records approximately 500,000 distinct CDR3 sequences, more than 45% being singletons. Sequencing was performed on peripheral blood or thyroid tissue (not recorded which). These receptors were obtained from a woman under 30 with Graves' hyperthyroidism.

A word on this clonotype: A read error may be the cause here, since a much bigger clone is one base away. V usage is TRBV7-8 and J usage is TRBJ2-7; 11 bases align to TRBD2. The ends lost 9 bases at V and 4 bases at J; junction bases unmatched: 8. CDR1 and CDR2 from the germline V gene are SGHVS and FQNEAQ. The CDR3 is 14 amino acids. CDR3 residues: CARRVAGGPYEQYF. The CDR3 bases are TGTGCCAGAAGAGTAGCGGGAGGGCCTTACGAGCAGTACTTC.

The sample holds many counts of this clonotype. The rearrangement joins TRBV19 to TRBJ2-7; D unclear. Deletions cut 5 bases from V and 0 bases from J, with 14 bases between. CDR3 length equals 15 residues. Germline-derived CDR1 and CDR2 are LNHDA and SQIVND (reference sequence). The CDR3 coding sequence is TGTGCCAGTAGTCGGCGGCGGCTGGACTCCTACGAGCAGTACTTC. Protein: CASSRRRLDSYEQYF. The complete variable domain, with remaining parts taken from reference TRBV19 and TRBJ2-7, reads DGGITQSPKYLFRKEGQNVTLSCEQNLNHDAMYWYRQDPGQGLRLIYYSQIVNDFQKGDIAEGYSVSREKKESFPLTVTSAQKNPTAFYLCASSRRRLDSYEQYFGPGTRLTVT.